The 14 T cell receptor beta chains listed next were all sequenced from one sample in a study of identical twins. TCRdb used MiXCR to reprocess the 5' RACE reads, holding one entry per CDR3 protein. The sample has roughly 690,000 distinct CDR3 sequences, roughly 6% seen once; the top ten hold about 1.8%. The sample taken for sequencing was naive T cells sorted from blood. The source of these receptors is a man younger than 35 in good health.

The table lists this clonotype with many counts. The chain couples TRBV6-1 to TRBJ2-7, with 8 nucleotides matching TRBD1. CDR1 is MNHNS, CDR2 SASEGT, per germline. The CDR3 is made up of 14 amino acids. The ends lost 6 bases at V and 3 bases at J; junction bases unmatched: 7. The CDR3: CASSHRTGSYEQYF. The CDR3 nucleotides read TGTGCCAGCAGCCACCGGACAGGGAGCTACGAGCAGTACTTC.

The rearrangement links TRBV7-2 to TRBJ1-1; 8 nucleotides align to TRBD1. This CDR3 region has 14 residues. With V trimmed by 5 bases and J by 5 bases, 7 bases remained unmatched. Per germline, CDR1 SGHTA and CDR2 FQGNSA. The CDR3 DNA is TGTGCCAGCAGCCGCAGGGGGCAAGGGACTGAAGCTTTCTTT. Amino acid sequence: CASSRRGQGTEAFF.

V is TRBV7-9 and J is TRBJ2-1; 8 bases line up with TRBD2. The CDR3 covers 16 residues. After removal of 5 bases from V and 1 base from J, the junction contained 7 bases not matched to a gene. CDR1 and CDR2 (germline): SEHNR, FQNEAQ (reference sequence). This chain's CDR3 is CASSPQRERSYNEQFF. CDR3 DNA: TGTGCCAGCAGCCCTCAGCGGGAGCGGTCCTACAATGAGCAGTTCTTC.

The chain has TRBV21-1 and TRBJ2-1; TRBD2, the table's D call, was not compared with the DNA. TRBV21-1 is noted as a pseudogene. This CDR3 has 17 residues. The CDR3 DNA reads as TGTGCCAGCAGCAAGTTTGCTAGGCCCGGTCTGGTCAATGAGCAGTTCTTC. This sequence encodes CASSKFARPGLVNEQFF.

This clonotype was counted many times. This chain uses TRBV5-1 with TRBJ2-3; D is unclear. Per germline, CDR1 SGHRS and CDR2 YFSETQ. V was pared by 4 bases and J by 6 bases, with 15 bases between. The CDR3 extends over 14 amino acids. The CDR3 DNA is TGCGCCAGCAGCCTAGGCTCGACCGGGGATACGCAGTATTTT. The encoded protein is CASSLGSTGDTQYF.

The chain joins TRBV7-6 to TRBJ2-3, with 9 bases matching TRBD1. This CDR3 contains 17 residues. Per germline, CDR1 SGHVS and CDR2 FNYEAQ. The V segment lost 1 base and the J segment 4 bases; nucleotides outside the gene matches: 9. The CDR3 DNA is TGTGCCAGCAGCTTAGTGGGACAGGGTAAAGGAGCAGATACGCAGTATTTT. This translates into CASSLVGQGKGADTQYF. The full variable domain, with the rest looked up from reference TRBV7-6 and TRBJ2-3, is GAGVSQSPRYKVTKRGQDVALRCDPISGHVSLYWYRQALGQGPEFLTYFNYEAQQDKSGLPNDRFSAERPEGSISTLTIQRTEQRDSAMYRCASSLVGQGKGADTQYFGPGTRLTVL.

With respect to this clonotype: A single base separates this from a much larger clone, so it may be a read error. This chain links TRBV6-1 with TRBJ2-3; a possible D gene is TRBD1 (6 bases). Trimming took off 6 bases at V and 2 bases at J, with 9 bases between the two ends. The CDR3 sequence is 13 residues long. CDR1 MNHNS and CDR2 SASEGT come from the germline V gene. The CDR3 nucleotides are TGTGCCAGCAGAAGGGACATCACAGATACGCAGTATTTT. Protein sequence: CASRRDITDTQYF.

Details on this clonotype: A single base separates this from a much larger clone, so it may be a read error. The chain combines TRBV20-1 with TRBJ1-1; no firm D call. From germline, CDR1 is DFQATT and CDR2 SNEGSKA (reference sequence). There are 12 residues in the CDR3. Trimming shortened V by 4 bases and J by 10 bases, and 16 bases separated the two germline ends. CDR3 loop: CSAITVSIVAFF. The CDR3 DNA is TGCAGTGCTATTACAGTGAGCATTGTAGCTTTCTTT.

A remark on this clonotype: The conserved final phenylalanine or tryptophan is absent from the CDR3, which likely points to a read error. The V gene is TRBV12-3 or TRBV12-4, the J gene TRBJ1-3; D is undetermined. V lost 6 bases and J lost 3, with 3 bases in between. The CDR3 is made up of 11 amino acids. CDR3 bases: TGTGCCAGCAGGCTTGGAAACACCATATATTGT. This sequence encodes CASRLGNTIYC.

In its sample, this clonotype was seen many times. The V call is TRBV6-1, the J call TRBJ2-1; 11 bases match TRBD2. The CDR3 is 15 amino acids. V shed 7 bases and J 6 bases; nucleotides not matched to a gene: 8. CDR1 is MNHNS, CDR2 SASEGT, per germline. CDR3 sequence: CASKALAGGFNEQFF. CDR3 sequence (DNA): TGTGCCAGCAAAGCTCTAGCGGGAGGTTTCAATGAGCAGTTCTTC.

This clonotype was seen repeatedly, ten times or more. The V gene is TRBV7-9, the J gene TRBJ1-6; D is ambiguous. The CDR3 runs to 13 residues. The germline V and J ends were trimmed by 1 base and 8 bases, with 6 bases remaining between them. Germline loops: CDR1 SEHNR, CDR2 FQNEAQ (reference sequence). The CDR3 region is CASSLGVDSPLHF. CDR3 in DNA: TGTGCCAGCAGCTTAGGGGTGGATTCACCCCTCCACTTT.

This chain joins TRBV7-2 and TRBJ2-2; D is unclear. Germline-derived CDR1 and CDR2 are SGHTA and FQGNSA. CDR3 length: 15 residues. Trimming removed 2 bases at V and 3 bases at J, with 10 bases between. DNA of the CDR3: TGTGCCAGCAGCTTATGGAGCGCCGACACCGGGGAGCTGTTTTTT. This gives the protein CASSLWSADTGELFF.

Many counts were recorded for this clonotype. The rearrangement links TRBV10-2 to TRBJ2-1, with TRBD2 matching 7 bases. Germline V gives CDR1 WSHSY, CDR2 SAAADI. The CDR3 extends over 15 amino acids. V was pared by 2 bases and J by 6 bases, with 7 bases of the junction left unmatched. Here the CDR3 reads CASSEGRGGSNEQFF. In nucleotides, the CDR3 is TGCGCCAGCAGTGAGGGTCGGGGCGGGAGCAATGAGCAGTTCTTC.

This chain connects TRBV29-1 to TRBJ2-3; no definite D call. Between the trimmed V and J ends, which lost 7 bases and 2 bases, there was a span of 13 bases. Per the germline V gene, CDR1 is SQVTM and CDR2 is ANQGSEA. The CDR3 is 13 amino acids. CDR3 amino acids: CSAAGRYTDTQYF. DNA for the CDR3: TGCAGCGCTGCTGGTCGGTACACAGATACGCAGTATTTT.